Listed below are T cell receptor beta chains from one sample, sequenced in a study of blood T cell repertoires in COVID-19. Assay: immunoSEQ multiplex PCR; the TCRdb copy retains only in-frame clones and omits some. The sample consists of over 130,000 clones, 80% to 90% of them appearing once. Sequenced sample: peripheral blood. All receptors derive from a man between 65 and 80 years old with acute or convalescent COVID-19. CDR3s include the opening cysteine and the closing phenylalanine or tryptophan. A D gene is named only where the DNA matches it firmly. Some rows have no size entry. The others give once, few or many, or a class for an expanded clone.

CDR3aa | CDR3nt | d_gene | j_gene | v_gene | abundance
CASTRGWGEKLFF | TGTGCCAGCACCCGGGGGTGGGGCGAAAAACTGTTTTTT | NA | TRBJ1-4 | TRBV19 | few
CASSASGGGYTF | TGTGCCAGCAGTGCCTCAGGGGGAGGCTACACCTTC | TRBD1 | TRBJ1-2 | TRBV28 | NA
CATSDLGGTSRSSGNTGELFF | TGTGCCACCAGTGATTTGGGAGGGACTAGCCGGAGTTCGGGTAACACCGGGGAGCTGTTTTTT | TRBD2 | TRBJ2-2 | TRBV24-1 | NA
CSTGASGQETQYF | TGCAGCACTGGGGCTAGCGGACAAGAGACCCAGTACTTC | TRBD2 | TRBJ2-5 | TRBV29-1 | NA
CSVLAGGPYEQYF | TGCAGCGTACTAGCGGGAGGGCCGTACGAGCAGTACTTC | TRBD2 | TRBJ2-7 | TRBV29-1 | NA
CASTPPGQGPGELFF | TGTGCCAGCACCCCCCCGGGACAGGGTCCCGGGGAGCTGTTTTTT | TRBD1 | TRBJ2-2 | TRBV11-2 | once
CASSNGNYEQYF | TGTGCCAGCAGTAACGGGAACTACGAGCAGTACTTC | NA | TRBJ2-7 | TRBV28 | once
CASSIAGSTGELFF | TGTGCCAGTAGTATTGCGGGGAGCACCGGGGAGCTGTTTTTT | NA | TRBJ2-2 | TRBV19 | few
CASSLTGSGAFF | TGTGCCAGCAGTTTAACGGGGTCGGGGGCTTTCTTT | NA | TRBJ1-1 | TRBV12-3/TRBV12-4 | NA
CASSPGGSGQPGELFF | TGTGCCAGCAGCCCAGGGGGGAGCGGGCAGCCCGGGGAGCTGTTTTTT | NA | TRBJ2-2 | TRBV5-6 | NA
CAAARLAGSADTQYF | TGTGCTGCCGCCCGACTAGCGGGATCGGCAGATACGCAGTATTTT | TRBD2 | TRBJ2-3 | TRBV28 | NA
CASSVPGQIEKLFF | TGTGCCAGTAGTGTACCGGGACAGATAGAAAAACTGTTTTTT | TRBD1 | TRBJ1-4 | TRBV19 | many
CASSFLVGTSLGEQFF | TGTGCCAGCAGTTTCCTAGTCGGGACTAGCCTCGGGGAGCAGTTCTTC | TRBD2 | TRBJ2-1 | TRBV27 | NA
CASSLSLTGELFF | TGTGCCAGCAGTTTATCCCTAACCGGGGAGCTGTTTTTT | NA | TRBJ2-2 | TRBV27 | once
CASSYGLAGGSSYEQYF | TGCGCCAGCAGCTATGGACTAGCGGGAGGATCCTCCTACGAGCAGTACTTC | TRBD2 | TRBJ2-7 | TRBV5-1 | NA
CASSSGQGAYNEQFF | TGTGCCAGCAGCTCCGGACAGGGTGCCTACAATGAGCAGTTCTTC | TRBD1 | TRBJ2-1 | TRBV7-3 | NA
CASSSTGPGTQYF | TGTGCCAGCAGCTCGACAGGGCCCGGGACCCAGTACTTC | TRBD1 | TRBJ2-5 | TRBV11-1 | NA
CASSTGLVRHEQFF | TGTGCCAGTAGTACAGGACTAGTTCGCCATGAGCAGTTCTTC | TRBD2 | TRBJ2-1 | TRBV19 | NA
CASSRAGKGTDTQYF | TGTGCCAGCAGCCGCGCAGGGAAAGGGACAGATACGCAGTATTTT | NA | TRBJ2-3 | TRBV5-6 | NA
CASSYGGQAGETQYF | TGTGCCAGCAGTTACGGGGGCCAGGCCGGAGAGACCCAGTACTTC | NA | TRBJ2-5 | TRBV6-5 | NA
CASSIGRGQETQYF | TGTGCCAGTAGTATCGGACGGGGCCAAGAGACCCAGTACTTC | NA | TRBJ2-5 | TRBV19 | NA
CATSGWDRDDSPLHF | TGTGCCACCAGCGGTTGGGACAGGGACGATTCACCCCTCCACTTT | TRBD1 | TRBJ1-6 | TRBV15 | few
CASSRGSGTQYF | TGTGCCAGCAGCCGCGGCTCGGGGACCCAGTACTTC | NA | TRBJ2-5 | TRBV7-8 | NA
CASQRESNTGELFF | TGTGCCAGTCAGCGGGAGTCCAACACCGGGGAGCTGTTTTTT | TRBD2 | TRBJ2-2 | TRBV28 | NA
CASGQGYNGYTF | TGTGCCAGCGGGCAGGGATATAATGGCTACACCTTC | NA | TRBJ1-2 | TRBV28 | NA
CASSLDGGNEQYF | TGTGCCAGCAGCCTAGATGGGGGGAACGAGCAGTACTTC | NA | TRBJ2-7 | TRBV5-4 | NA
CASSLSRGNYEQYF | TGTGCCAGCAGTTTGTCCAGGGGGAACTACGAGCAGTACTTC | TRBD1 | TRBJ2-7 | TRBV6-5 | once
CASSSGSQETQYF | TGTGCCAGCAGCTCCGGGAGTCAAGAGACCCAGTACTTC | NA | TRBJ2-5 | TRBV12-3/TRBV12-4 | NA
CSVGLDRVAKNIQYF | TGCAGCGTTGGCCTGGACAGGGTAGCCAAAAACATTCAGTACTTC | TRBD1 | TRBJ2-4 | TRBV29-1 | NA
CSAQGQGAGGYTF | TGCAGCGCCCAAGGACAGGGGGCGGGAGGCTACACCTTC | TRBD1 | TRBJ1-2 | TRBV29-1 | NA
CASSPDRGYEQYF | TGTGCCAGCAGCCCAGACAGGGGTTACGAGCAGTACTTC | TRBD1 | TRBJ2-7 | TRBV28 | NA
CASSEWGGTISTDTQYF | TGTGCCAGCAGTGAATGGGGGGGCACAATCTCCACAGATACGCAGTATTTT | NA | TRBJ2-3 | TRBV25-1 | NA
CASSLGDREADTQYF | TGTGCCAGCAGCTTAGGGGACAGGGAGGCAGATACGCAGTATTTT | TRBD1 | TRBJ2-3 | TRBV7-9 | NA
CASSPRGGLNSPLHF | TGTGCCAGCAGTCCCCGAGGGGGCCTTAATTCACCCCTCCACTTT | TRBD1 | TRBJ1-6 | TRBV28 | NA
CASSQRAGTGPREQYF | TGTGCCAGCAGCCAGAGAGCCGGGACAGGGCCACGGGAGCAGTACTTC | TRBD1 | TRBJ2-7 | TRBV3-1/TRBV3-2 | NA
CASSVDRGTGNTIYF | TGTGCCAGCAGCGTAGATAGGGGGACAGGAAACACCATATATTTT | NA | TRBJ1-3 | TRBV9 | once
CSVSHGTSGVRYEQYF | TGCAGCGTTTCTCACGGGACTAGCGGGGTCCGCTACGAGCAGTACTTC | TRBD2 | TRBJ2-7 | TRBV29-1 | few
CASSPTLSNEQFF | TGTGCCAGCAGCCCCACCCTGAGCAATGAGCAGTTCTTC | NA | TRBJ2-1 | TRBV6-2/TRBV6-3 | NA
CASSQVGGYETQYF | TGTGCCAGCAGCCAAGTAGGCGGGTATGAGACCCAGTACTTC | NA | TRBJ2-5 | TRBV14 | NA
CASRPRMSSYEQYF | TGTGCCAGCAGACCAAGAATGAGCTCCTACGAGCAGTACTTC | NA | TRBJ2-7 | TRBV28 | once
CASSFRWETQYF | TGTGCCAGCAGCTTCCGGTGGGAGACCCAGTACTTC | NA | TRBJ2-5 | TRBV5-8 | NA
CASSERSGLLNTEAFF | TGCGCCAGCAGTGAGCGTTCAGGGCTCCTTAACACTGAAGCTTTCTTT | NA | TRBJ1-1 | TRBV10-2 | NA
CASSLAREHEQYF | TGTGCCAGCAGCTTAGCGCGGGAGCACGAGCAGTACTTC | TRBD2 | TRBJ2-7 | TRBV7-2 | NA
CASSRDRSNTEAFF | TGTGCCAGCAGCCGGGACAGGTCAAACACTGAAGCTTTCTTT | TRBD1 | TRBJ1-1 | TRBV6-2/TRBV6-3 | NA
CASSREMNTEAFF | TGTGCCAGCAGCCGGGAAATGAACACTGAAGCTTTCTTT | NA | TRBJ1-1 | TRBV12-3/TRBV12-4 | NA
CASSRSRSSYEQYF | TGTGCCAGTTCTAGGTCTCGATCCTCCTACGAGCAGTACTTC | NA | TRBJ2-7 | TRBV28 | few